A selection of T cell receptor beta chains follows, all from one sample in a study of T cell repertoires in cytomegalovirus infection. TCRdb re-called the reads with MiXCR, one entry per CDR3 protein. The sample yields fewer than 65,000 distinct CDR3 sequences, around 18% seen once. These TCRs' antigens remain unknown. The sample consisted of CD8+ T cells from cultured PBMCs, taken from culture after CMV antigen stimulation. These receptors came from a human donor in good health (CMV status not recorded). Some clones in this sample may be carry-over from other donors' samples. The conserved cysteine and the conserved F or W are not part of the CDR3 here. The D gene is left open where the match is weak.

d_gene: -
v_gene: TRBV7-9
CDR3aa: ASSTGQTPSYEQY

d_gene: -
v_gene: TRBV7-9
CDR3aa: ASSFRLGAEDTQY

d_gene: TRBD2
v_gene: TRBV6-2/TRBV6-3
CDR3aa: ASSYGGDQETQY

d_gene: -
v_gene: TRBV29-1
CDR3aa: SVGTGRDEQF

d_gene: TRBD2
v_gene: TRBV7-3
CDR3aa: ASSSSGRGTDTQY

d_gene: TRBD1
v_gene: TRBV6-2/TRBV6-3
CDR3aa: ASSRGTGGHEQF

d_gene: -
v_gene: TRBV12-3/TRBV12-4
CDR3aa: ASSPQAGETQY

d_gene: -
v_gene: TRBV7-2
CDR3aa: ASSLGPAWEDTQY

d_gene: TRBD2
v_gene: TRBV27
CDR3aa: ASTPAGGNEQY

d_gene: -
v_gene: TRBV6-2/TRBV6-3
CDR3aa: ASSDDLAGANVLT

d_gene: -
v_gene: TRBV19
CDR3aa: ASSGVLAKNIQY